The T cell receptor (beta chain) under discussion was sequenced for a study of CD8 T cells in Susac syndrome. Study-wide points: By the study's own acknowledgment, its TCR sequencing and HLA analysis included relatively few individuals.

This clonotype was recorded a few times. Its specificity is unknown. Blood CD8+ and CD4+ T cells underwent high-throughput TCR beta sequencing. The multiple sclerosis controls comprised treatment-naive patients whose relapsing-remitting disease was stable or active. Random hexamers were used to reverse transcribe roughly 0.5 to 1 ug of RNA. An immunoSEQ multiplex PCR generated amplified TCR beta CDR3 products spanning 54 Vbeta and 13 Jbeta. TCRdb used MiXCR to reprocess the immunoSEQ multiplex PCR reads, holding one entry per CDR3 protein. This table has 170,000 or so distinct CDR3 sequences, about 93% appearing once. The receptor comes from a human donor with multiple sclerosis. The sample taken for sequencing was CD4+ T cells from PBMCs.

The CDR3 loop reads CASSWDTGELFF. The CDR3 DNA sequence: TGTGCCAGCAGTTGGGACACCGGGGAGCTGTTTTTT. The J gene is TRBJ2-2, the V gene TRBV6-2 or TRBV6-3, with D unclear. The length of the CDR3 is 12 residues. The germline V and J ends were trimmed by 4 bases and 3 bases, with 3 bases remaining between them. The germline V gene encodes CDR1 MNHEY and CDR2 SVGEGT.